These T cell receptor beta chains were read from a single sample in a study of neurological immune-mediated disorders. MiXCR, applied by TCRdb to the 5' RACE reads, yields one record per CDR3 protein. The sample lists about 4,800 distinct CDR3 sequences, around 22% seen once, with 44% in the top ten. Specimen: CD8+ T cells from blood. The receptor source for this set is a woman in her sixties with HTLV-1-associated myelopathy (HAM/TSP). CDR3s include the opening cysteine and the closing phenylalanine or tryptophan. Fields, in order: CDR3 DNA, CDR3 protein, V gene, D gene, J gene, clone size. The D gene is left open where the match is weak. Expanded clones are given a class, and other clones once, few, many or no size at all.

cdr3_nt: TGCAGTGCTAGAGATCCGGCGCTAGCGGGACTGGGGAATGAGCAGTTCTTC
cdr3_aa: CSARDPALAGLGNEQFF
v_call: TRBV20-1
d_call: TRBD2
j_call: TRBJ2-1
clone_size: many

cdr3_nt: TGTGCCAGCAGCCCACCGGGACTTAGGAATAGTGAAGCTTTCTTT
cdr3_aa: CASSPPGLRNSEAFF
v_call: TRBV7-8
d_call: NA
j_call: TRBJ1-1
clone_size: NA

cdr3_nt: TGTGCCAGCAGCGTAGCGGTCCGGGGCGATACGCAGTATTTT
cdr3_aa: CASSVAVRGDTQYF
v_call: TRBV9
d_call: NA
j_call: TRBJ2-3
clone_size: NA

cdr3_nt: TGTGCCAGCAGCTTCGGGGGTTCGGGAAACACCATATATTTT
cdr3_aa: CASSFGGSGNTIYF
v_call: TRBV7-8
d_call: NA
j_call: TRBJ1-3
clone_size: NA

cdr3_nt: TGTGCCAGCAGTTTAAGGCCGGGAGGTGATACGCAGTATTTT
cdr3_aa: CASSLRPGGDTQYF
v_call: TRBV12-3/TRBV12-4
d_call: TRBD2
j_call: TRBJ2-3
clone_size: many

cdr3_nt: TGCGCCAGCAGCCAGGGGGAGGACCGCGAGCAGTACTTC
cdr3_aa: CASSQGEDREQYF
v_call: TRBV4-1
d_call: NA
j_call: TRBJ2-7
clone_size: many

cdr3_nt: TGTGCCAGCGGTTTCCCGACGTCGACCTACGAGCAGTACTTC
cdr3_aa: CASGFPTSTYEQYF
v_call: TRBV28
d_call: NA
j_call: TRBJ2-7
clone_size: many

cdr3_nt: TGTGCCAGTAGCCCTAGGGGGGGCTCCACTGAAGCTTTCTTT
cdr3_aa: CASSPRGGSTEAFF
v_call: TRBV19
d_call: NA
j_call: TRBJ1-1
clone_size: many

cdr3_nt: TGTGCCAGCACCCGACTCGCGAACACCGGGGAGCTGTTTTTT
cdr3_aa: CASTRLANTGELFF
v_call: TRBV27
d_call: NA
j_call: TRBJ2-2
clone_size: many

cdr3_nt: TGTGCCAGCCTACGGGAGGGCCGGGGGTCAGATACGCAGTATTTT
cdr3_aa: CASLREGRGSDTQYF
v_call: TRBV6-4
d_call: TRBD2
j_call: TRBJ2-3
clone_size: NA

cdr3_nt: TGCTTCAGCAGCTTGTTATGGGGCACTGAGCAGTTCTTC
cdr3_aa: CFSSLLWGTEQFF
v_call: TRBV5-1
d_call: NA
j_call: TRBJ2-1
clone_size: NA

cdr3_nt: TGTAGTGCTAGTGCGGGAGTGAATACGCAGTCTTTT
cdr3_aa: CSASAGVNTQSF
v_call: TRBV20-1
d_call: TRBD2
j_call: TRBJ2-3
clone_size: NA

cdr3_nt: TGCGCCAGCAGTGTCGACACCTACAATGAGCAGTTCTTC
cdr3_aa: CASSVDTYNEQFF
v_call: TRBV10-1
d_call: NA
j_call: TRBJ2-1
clone_size: few

cdr3_nt: TGTGCCAGCAGTGAATTAGGCGGGACTGGGGCCAACGTCCTGACTTTC
cdr3_aa: CASSELGGTGANVLTF
v_call: TRBV2
d_call: NA
j_call: TRBJ2-6
clone_size: medium-sized

cdr3_nt: TGTGCCAGCAGCTTTACACTCACTGAAGCTTTCTTT
cdr3_aa: CASSFTLTEAFF
v_call: TRBV5-6
d_call: NA
j_call: TRBJ1-1
clone_size: many

cdr3_nt: TGCGCCAGCAGCCAAGCAGGGCCTGGTCAGCCCCAGCATTTT
cdr3_aa: CASSQAGPGQPQHF
v_call: TRBV4-1
d_call: NA
j_call: TRBJ1-5
clone_size: many

cdr3_nt: TGCAGCGTTGAATTGGGGGGGGGTTGGGCCGGGGAGCTGTTTTTT
cdr3_aa: CSVELGGGWAGELFF
v_call: TRBV29-1
d_call: TRBD2
j_call: TRBJ2-2
clone_size: large

cdr3_nt: TGCAGTGCTAAAGGGCCTCAAGGGGCTTATGGCTACACCTTC
cdr3_aa: CSAKGPQGAYGYTF
v_call: TRBV20-1
d_call: NA
j_call: TRBJ1-2
clone_size: medium-sized

cdr3_nt: TGCGCCAGCAGTGAGGGGAGGGGCCCCTACGAGCAGTACTTC
cdr3_aa: CASSEGRGPYEQYF
v_call: TRBV10-2
d_call: TRBD2
j_call: TRBJ2-7
clone_size: NA

cdr3_nt: TGTGCCAGCAGCCAGGGTAGCGGGAGTACGGAGACCCAGTACTTC
cdr3_aa: CASSQGSGSTETQYF
v_call: TRBV3-1
d_call: TRBD2
j_call: TRBJ2-5
clone_size: medium-sized

cdr3_nt: TGTGCCATCAGTGGGGGGACTAGCGGGGGGAAATACAATGAGCAGTTCTTC
cdr3_aa: CAISGGTSGGKYNEQFF
v_call: TRBV10-3
d_call: TRBD2
j_call: TRBJ2-1
clone_size: medium-sized

cdr3_nt: TGTGCCAGCAGCCGTTCCCCCCATGAGCAGTTCTTC
cdr3_aa: CASSRSPHEQFF
v_call: TRBV5-5
d_call: NA
j_call: TRBJ2-1
clone_size: NA

cdr3_nt: TGTGCCAGCAGAGGTCTCACCTCTAGCACAGATACGCAGTATTTT
cdr3_aa: CASRGLTSSTDTQYF
v_call: TRBV12-3/TRBV12-4
d_call: NA
j_call: TRBJ2-3
clone_size: medium-sized

cdr3_nt: TGCAGTGCCCTGGGGCCGACGAACACTGAAGCTTTCTTT
cdr3_aa: CSALGPTNTEAFF
v_call: TRBV20-1
d_call: NA
j_call: TRBJ1-1
clone_size: once

cdr3_nt: TGTGCCAGCAGCTTCTCGGCCGGAGGGGGCACTGAAGCTTTCTTT
cdr3_aa: CASSFSAGGGTEAFF
v_call: TRBV5-5
d_call: NA
j_call: TRBJ1-1
clone_size: medium-sized

cdr3_nt: TGTGCCAGCAGATCGGGTAGCTATGGCTACACCTTC
cdr3_aa: CASRSGSYGYTF
v_call: TRBV6-6
d_call: NA
j_call: TRBJ1-2
clone_size: medium-sized

cdr3_nt: TGTGCCAGCAGTCGGAATGAGCAGTTCTTC
cdr3_aa: CASSRNEQFF
v_call: TRBV2
d_call: NA
j_call: TRBJ2-1
clone_size: medium-sized

cdr3_nt: TGTGCCAGCAGCAAGACAGGACGAACCTACGAGCAGTACTTC
cdr3_aa: CASSKTGRTYEQYF
v_call: TRBV5-6
d_call: NA
j_call: TRBJ2-7
clone_size: NA

cdr3_nt: TGTGCCAGCAGCCAACGACCCGGGACTAGCGGGGGGCAGTACTTC
cdr3_aa: CASSQRPGTSGGQYF
v_call: TRBV7-8
d_call: TRBD2
j_call: TRBJ2-7
clone_size: once

cdr3_nt: TGTGCCGCGTCCCCCCGGCTCCAAGAGACCCAGTACTTC
cdr3_aa: CAASPRLQETQYF
v_call: TRBV28
d_call: NA
j_call: TRBJ2-5
clone_size: many

cdr3_nt: TGTGCCAGCAGTTTATCCCGGACAGTTGAAGCTTTCTTT
cdr3_aa: CASSLSRTVEAFF
v_call: TRBV27
d_call: NA
j_call: TRBJ1-1
clone_size: many

cdr3_nt: TGTGCCAGCAGTATGTGGACAGGGCTGAACACTGAAGCTTTCTTT
cdr3_aa: CASSMWTGLNTEAFF
v_call: TRBV12-3/TRBV12-4
d_call: TRBD1
j_call: TRBJ1-1
clone_size: medium-sized

cdr3_nt: TGTGCCAGCAGCTTAAATTTGATTGACAAAAACATTCAGTACTTC
cdr3_aa: CASSLNLIDKNIQYF
v_call: TRBV11-3
d_call: NA
j_call: TRBJ2-4
clone_size: many

cdr3_nt: TGTGCCAGCAGTGAAGCGCCTTGGTTGACGAGGGGTGAGCAGTTCTTC
cdr3_aa: CASSEAPWLTRGEQFF
v_call: TRBV2
d_call: NA
j_call: TRBJ2-1
clone_size: many

cdr3_nt: TGTGCCAGCGCCTCCGGACAGGTGATCATGGGCGGGGAGCTGTTTTTT
cdr3_aa: CASASGQVIMGGELFF
v_call: TRBV11-3
d_call: TRBD1
j_call: TRBJ2-2
clone_size: NA

cdr3_nt: TGCGCCAGCAGCCAAGATCGATGGGCGGGGGCTCTTGAGCAGTTCTTC
cdr3_aa: CASSQDRWAGALEQFF
v_call: TRBV4-3
d_call: NA
j_call: TRBJ2-1
clone_size: many

cdr3_nt: TGCGCCAGCAGCCAAGAACGGACAGGGCTGACCGGGGAGCTGTTTTTT
cdr3_aa: CASSQERTGLTGELFF
v_call: TRBV4-1
d_call: TRBD1
j_call: TRBJ2-2
clone_size: many

cdr3_nt: TGTGCCAGCAGTTTACACACTGAAGCTTTCTTT
cdr3_aa: CASSLHTEAFF
v_call: TRBV12-3/TRBV12-4
d_call: NA
j_call: TRBJ1-1
clone_size: NA

cdr3_nt: TGCAGTGCCTCAGAGCGGGGGGCCTCCTACGAGCAGTACTTC
cdr3_aa: CSASERGASYEQYF
v_call: TRBV20-1
d_call: TRBD2
j_call: TRBJ2-7
clone_size: medium-sized

cdr3_nt: TGTGCCACCGGACTAGCGGGAGAGACCCAGTACTTC
cdr3_aa: CATGLAGETQYF
v_call: TRBV12-3/TRBV12-4
d_call: TRBD2
j_call: TRBJ2-5
clone_size: medium-sized

cdr3_nt: TGCGCCAGCAGGGCCGGGACAGGGGGGATGAACACTGAAGCTTTCTTT
cdr3_aa: CASRAGTGGMNTEAFF
v_call: TRBV5-1
d_call: TRBD1
j_call: TRBJ1-1
clone_size: medium-sized

cdr3_nt: TGTGCCAGCTCACCAGAGGGATACGAGCAGTACTTC
cdr3_aa: CASSPEGYEQYF
v_call: TRBV18
d_call: NA
j_call: TRBJ2-7
clone_size: many

cdr3_nt: TGTGCCAGCAGCCCCTCCCGGGCAACCTACGAGCAGTACTTC
cdr3_aa: CASSPSRATYEQYF
v_call: TRBV9
d_call: NA
j_call: TRBJ2-7
clone_size: few

cdr3_nt: TGCGCCAGCAGCTTGGTTGGTGAGGAGTTCTTC
cdr3_aa: CASSLVGEEFF
v_call: TRBV5-1
d_call: NA
j_call: TRBJ2-1
clone_size: medium-sized

cdr3_nt: TGCAGCGTTGAGGGGGGGCCCGACGGGAATAGGTACTACGAGCAGTACTTC
cdr3_aa: CSVEGGPDGNRYYEQYF
v_call: TRBV29-1
d_call: NA
j_call: TRBJ2-7
clone_size: many

cdr3_nt: TGCGCCAGCAGCTTCGGACTGAACGGCGGGGAGCTGTTTTTT
cdr3_aa: CASSFGLNGGELFF
v_call: TRBV5-1
d_call: NA
j_call: TRBJ2-2
clone_size: NA

cdr3_nt: TGCAGTGCTAGTCCGCGGGAGCGAGTCTCCTACAATGAGCAGTTCTTC
cdr3_aa: CSASPRERVSYNEQFF
v_call: TRBV20-1
d_call: TRBD2
j_call: TRBJ2-1
clone_size: medium-sized

cdr3_nt: TGTGCCAGCGGGGCGAGCCGAAGGGCTGACAATGAGCAGTTCTTC
cdr3_aa: CASGASRRADNEQFF
v_call: TRBV7-8
d_call: NA
j_call: TRBJ2-1
clone_size: NA

cdr3_nt: TGTGCCAGCAGCTACGGACAGGAGGGATCCTACGAGCAGTACTTC
cdr3_aa: CASSYGQEGSYEQYF
v_call: TRBV13
d_call: NA
j_call: TRBJ2-7
clone_size: NA

cdr3_nt: TGTGCCAGCAGCCAAGATCTTAGGACCCTAGCGGGACACTACAATGAGCAGTTCTTC
cdr3_aa: CASSQDLRTLAGHYNEQFF
v_call: TRBV4-2
d_call: TRBD2
j_call: TRBJ2-1
clone_size: few

cdr3_nt: TGTTCCACCAGCAGATCGACTAGCGGGGGGGCCGGCGATACGCAGTATTTT
cdr3_aa: CSTSRSTSGGAGDTQYF
v_call: TRBV15
d_call: TRBD2
j_call: TRBJ2-3
clone_size: NA

cdr3_nt: TGTGCCTGGAGAGAAACAGGGGACAATCAGCCCCAGCATTTT
cdr3_aa: CAWRETGDNQPQHF
v_call: TRBV30
d_call: TRBD1
j_call: TRBJ1-5
clone_size: many

cdr3_nt: TGTGCCAGCAGCGTAGGTGTCTACTCCTACGAGCAGTACTTC
cdr3_aa: CASSVGVYSYEQYF
v_call: TRBV9
d_call: NA
j_call: TRBJ2-7
clone_size: NA

cdr3_nt: TGCGCCAGCAGCTCTAGCGGGCTCGGCTCCTACAATGAGCAGTTCTTC
cdr3_aa: CASSSSGLGSYNEQFF
v_call: TRBV5-1
d_call: TRBD2
j_call: TRBJ2-1
clone_size: many

cdr3_nt: TGCGCCAGCAGTGGGGGAGAAAGACAGGTCGCCTACGAGCAGTACTTC
cdr3_aa: CASSGGERQVAYEQYF
v_call: TRBV5-1
d_call: NA
j_call: TRBJ2-7
clone_size: medium-sized